Listed here are 4 T cell receptor beta chains from one sample, sequenced in a study of shared T cell receptors in the human thymus. Some clones are missing from TCRdb's copy, which holds only in-frame ones; the method was immunoSEQ multiplex PCR. Counted here are roughly 700,000 clones, around 87% occurring once; the ten biggest clones make up 0.008% to 0.011%. The same specimen was also included in a second study, on human thymus T cells.

Sequencing was carried out using thymocytes. The receptors shown here come from a boy younger than two with a congenital heart defect.

The chain uses TRBV5-5 and TRBJ1-2; D remains unclear. The V gene's germline CDR1 is SGHKS and CDR2 YYEKEE (reference sequence). V lost 1 base and J 8 bases, leaving 18 bases between the germline ends. The CDR3 consists of 15 residues. CDR3 nucleotides: TGTGCCAGCAGCTTGTGTAGCAGTCCCCACTGGGGCTACACCTTC. Encoded protein: CASSLCSSPHWGYTF.

J is TRBJ2-3 and V is TRBV23-1; D not resolved. TRBV23-1 is an ORF, and what it does is uncertain. The germline V and J ends were trimmed by 3 bases and 11 bases, with 21 bases remaining between them. This CDR3 contains 15 residues. Here the CDR3 reads CASSQVRKSVAGQYF. CDR3 DNA: TGCGCCAGCAGTCAGGTTCGGAAGTCTGTAGCCGGGCAGTATTTT.

This clone was found once. The genes are TRBV30 and TRBJ2-1, with 8 bases identical to TRBD2. The CDR3 length is 14 residues. The germline gives CDR1 GTSNPN, CDR2 SVGIG (reference sequence). The V and J ends lost 4 bases and 9 bases, in that order; junction bases with no gene match: 11. CDR3 in amino acids: CAWKVRSGNREQFF. CDR3 bases: TGTGCCTGGAAGGTCCGTAGCGGGAATCGTGAGCAGTTCTTC.

The chain couples TRBV4-2 to TRBJ2-2; D unresolved. The CDR3 has 16 residues. CDR1 and CDR2 (germline): LGHNA, YNFKEQ. The V and J ends lost 0 bases and 6 bases respectively, with 14 bases between them. The CDR3 DNA reads as TGTGCCAGCAGCCAAGATACGCCAGATTCGTCCGGGGAGCTGTTTTTT. It translates to CASSQDTPDSSGELFF.